The rows below give T cell receptor beta chains drawn from one sample of a study of tumor-infiltrating lymphocytes in oesophageal squamous cell carcinoma. TCRdb re-derived calls from the PCR reads in MiXCR, one entry per CDR3 protein. Of some 21,000 distinct CDR3 sequences in the sample, under 40% were seen once. The specimen sequenced was esophageal tumor tissue. The source is a male donor with esophageal squamous cell carcinoma. Each CDR3 is given with its conserved first and last residue. Each record gives: V gene, clone size, D gene, J gene, CDR3 protein, CDR3 DNA. The D gene is left open where the match is weak. Where a row states a size, it is once, few, many or the class of an expanded clone; other rows omit it.

TRBV7-9	many	.	TRBJ1-3	CANTDSGNTIYF	TGTGCCAACACGGACTCTGGAAACACCATATATTTT
TRBV11-3	.	.	TRBJ2-1	CASSLDSFYNEQFF	TGTGCCAGCAGCTTAGACAGTTTTTACAATGAGCAGTTCTTC
TRBV30	.	.	TRBJ2-7	CAWSTDVGTYEQYF	TGTGCCTGGAGTACAGATGTAGGAACCTACGAGCAGTACTTC
TRBV11-2	many	TRBD1	TRBJ2-1	CASSLVGGTGFNEQFF	TGTGCCAGCAGCCTAGTAGGCGGGACAGGGTTCAATGAGCAGTTCTTC
TRBV6-9	many	TRBD2	TRBJ2-5	CASTSGGGAGETQYF	TGTGCCAGCACCTCGGGGGGGGGGGCCGGAGAGACCCAGTACTTC
TRBV4-1	.	.	TRBJ1-3	CASSQDLYRAHEGHTIYF	TGCGCCAGCAGCCAGGACCTGTACCGGGCCCATGAGGGCCACACCATATATTTT
TRBV7-9	.	.	TRBJ1-5	CASSFGSWGNQPQHF	TGTGCCAGCAGCTTTGGGTCCTGGGGCAATCAGCCCCAGCATTTT
TRBV28	medium-sized	TRBD1	TRBJ1-2	CASSLRTGTGVIYGYTF	TGTGCCAGCAGTTTACGTACCGGGACAGGGGTTATATATGGCTACACCTTC
TRBV11-3	many	TRBD2	TRBJ2-1	CASSPQDLAGPSSYNEQFF	TGTGCCAGCAGCCCCCAAGACCTAGCGGGACCTTCCTCCTACAATGAGCAGTTCTTC
TRBV7-6	.	TRBD2	TRBJ2-7	CASRFRGTSSIYEQYF	TGTGCCAGCAGATTCCGCGGGACTAGCAGTATCTACGAGCAGTACTTC
TRBV7-7	medium-sized	TRBD1	TRBJ2-5	CASSFPGQGEETQYF	TGTGCTAGCAGCTTCCCGGGACAGGGGGAAGAGACCCAGTACTTC
TRBV7-9	.	.	TRBJ2-5	CASSAGQTQYF	TGTGCCAGCAGCGCTGGACAGACCCAGTACTTC
TRBV7-9	many	.	TRBJ2-1	CASSPGEQFF	TGTGCCAGCAGCCCGGGTGAGCAGTTCTTC
TRBV7-3	.	.	TRBJ2-1	CASSVDREREQFF	TGTGCCAGCAGCGTCGACAGAGAACGTGAGCAGTTCTTC
TRBV6-1	.	.	TRBJ2-1	CASSEGRSQILYNEQFF	TGTGCCAGCAGTGAAGGCAGGTCACAGATTCTCTACAATGAGCAGTTCTTC
TRBV12-3/TRBV12-4	.	TRBD1	TRBJ2-7	CASSFGTDPSYEQYF	TGTGCCAGCAGTTTTGGGACAGACCCCTCCTACGAGCAGTACTTC
TRBV7-8	many	TRBD1	TRBJ1-2	CASSLDGQGAGGYTF	TGTGCCAGCAGCTTAGACGGACAGGGGGCAGGTGGCTACACCTTC
TRBV6-1	.	.	TRBJ1-2	CASSSAWGQGYGYTF	TGTGCCAGCAGTTCCGCTTGGGGGCAGGGCTATGGCTACACCTTC
TRBV7-9	.	.	TRBJ2-4	CASSLEVTRQYF	TGTGCCAGCAGCTTGGAGGTAACGAGGCAGTACTTC
TRBV30	.	.	TRBJ2-5	CAWGKLETQYF	TGTGCCTGGGGTAAACTGGAGACCCAGTACTTC
TRBV5-6	many	TRBD1	TRBJ2-3	CASSLSGRGPDTQYF	TGTGCCAGCAGCTTGTCGGGCAGGGGGCCAGATACGCAGTATTTT
TRBV11-2	.	.	TRBJ2-7	CASSLDPAGLSSYEQYF	TGTGCCAGCAGCTTAGATCCGGCAGGGTTGAGCTCCTACGAGCAGTACTTC
TRBV11-2	.	TRBD1	TRBJ2-5	CASSSLDRETQYF	TGTGCCAGCAGCTCTTTGGACAGGGAGACCCAGTACTTC
TRBV5-4	.	.	TRBJ2-4	CASSLTPRDHINF	TGTGCCAGCAGCCTAACCCCCCGGGACCATATTAACTTC
TRBV7-4	.	.	TRBJ1-6	CASSLGGGYEQYF	TGTGCCAGCAGCTTAGGGGGGGGCTACGAGCAGTACTTT
TRBV7-6	few	TRBD1	TRBJ2-5	CASSRGQGAMETQYF	TGTGCTAGCAGCCGCGGACAGGGGGCGATGGAGACCCAGTACTTC
TRBV19	.	TRBD2	TRBJ2-2	CASSITGSGGTGELFF	TGTGCCAGTAGTATCACCGGATCGGGGGGAACCGGGGAGCTGTTTTTT
TRBV6-1	many	TRBD1	TRBJ2-7	CASSGQGYEQYF	TGTGCCAGCAGCGGACAGGGCTACGAGCAGTACTTC
TRBV7-6	many	TRBD2	TRBJ2-1	CASSVGLVNEQFF	TGTGCCAGCAGCGTGGGACTAGTTAATGAGCAGTTCTTC
TRBV28	many	TRBD1	TRBJ2-1	CASSSGTGAGLGYNEQFF	TGTGCCAGCAGTTCCGGGACAGGGGCAGGGTTAGGTTACAATGAGCAGTTCTTC
TRBV11-2	many	TRBD2	TRBJ2-7	CASSYNHLGGNTYEQYF	TGTGCCAGCAGCTACAACCATTTGGGAGGGAATACCTACGAGCAGTACTTC
TRBV5-6	many	.	TRBJ2-5	CASRGAPETQYF	TGTGCCAGCAGGGGGGCCCCAGAGACCCAGTACTTC
TRBV7-2	.	.	TRBJ2-7	CASSMGSSTSYEQYF	TGTGCCAGCAGCATGGGATCTTCCACCTCCTACGAGCAGTACTTC
TRBV7-6	many	TRBD2	TRBJ2-1	CASSLATSGNTGELYF	TGTGCCAGCAGCTTAGCGACTAGCGGGAACACCGGGGAGCTGTACTTC
TRBV11-2	many	TRBD2	TRBJ2-1	CASSLGPSGGAYEQFF	TGTGCCAGCAGCTTAGGACCTAGCGGGGGGGCCTATGAGCAGTTCTTC
TRBV11-2	once	.	TRBJ1-6	CASSLGGSNSPLHF	TGTGCCAGCAGCTTAGGGGGATCGAATTCACCCCTCCACTTT
TRBV24-1	.	TRBD1	TRBJ1-2	CATSDPGQGAFIGYTF	TGTGCCACCAGTGACCCGGGACAGGGGGCATTCATCGGCTACACCTTC
TRBV7-3	once	TRBD2	TRBJ2-1	CASSLLPGLGRDEQFF	TGTGCCAGCAGCTTATTACCGGGACTAGGGAGGGATGAGCAGTTCTTC
TRBV18	few	TRBD2	TRBJ2-3	CASSLLLAESTDTQYF	TGTGCCAGCTCACTTCTTCTAGCGGAGAGCACAGATACGCAGTATTTT